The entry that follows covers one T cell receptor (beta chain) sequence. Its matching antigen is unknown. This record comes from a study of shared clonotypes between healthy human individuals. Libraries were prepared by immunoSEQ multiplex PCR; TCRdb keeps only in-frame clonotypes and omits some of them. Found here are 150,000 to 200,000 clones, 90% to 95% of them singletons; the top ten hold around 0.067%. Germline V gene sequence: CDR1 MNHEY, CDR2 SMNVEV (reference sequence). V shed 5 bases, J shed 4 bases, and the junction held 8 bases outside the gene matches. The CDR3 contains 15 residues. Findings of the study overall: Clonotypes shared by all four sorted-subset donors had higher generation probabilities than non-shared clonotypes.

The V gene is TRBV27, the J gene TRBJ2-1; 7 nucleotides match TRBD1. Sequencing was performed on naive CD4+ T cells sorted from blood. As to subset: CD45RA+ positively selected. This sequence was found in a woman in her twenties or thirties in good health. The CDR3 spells CASSNFGTEYNEQFF. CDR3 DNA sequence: TGTGCCAGCAGTAACTTCGGGACAGAGTACAATGAGCAGTTCTTC.